Given below is one TCR beta chain in context. Per germline, CDR1 SGHDT and CDR2 YYEEEE. This CDR3 is 16 amino acids long. V lost 4 bases to trimming and J lost 1 base, with 17 bases between them. TCR beta VDJ and CDR3 profiles were obtained from a genomic DNA template. MiXCR, run by TCRdb on the reads, gives a single entry per CDR3 protein. The sample contains 450,000 to 550,000 distinct CDR3 sequences, roughly 34% of which appear only once. The data originate from a study of CD8+CD57+ T cells in acquired aplastic anemia. Whoever was chosen for sequencing had shown CD8+CD57+ cell expansion by flow cytometry.

The chain links TRBV5-6 to TRBJ1-1; D perhaps matches TRBD1 (6 bases). The sequence derives from a human donor with aplastic anemia. What was sequenced was sorted CD4+, CD8+, or CD8+CD57+ T cells (not recorded which) from PBMCs. The CDR3 DNA is TGTGCCAGCAGCCAAATAATGGGACAATCGAACACTGAAGCTTTCTTT. Protein: CASSQIMGQSNTEAFF. Complete variable domain (other parts from reference TRBV5-6 and TRBJ1-1): DAGVTQSPTHLIKTRGQQVTLRCSPKSGHDTVSWYQQALGQGPQFIFQYYEEEERQRGNFPDRFSGHQFPNYSSELNVNALLLGDSALYLCASSQIMGQSNTEAFFGQGTRLTVV.